This T cell receptor (beta chain) was recovered during a study of blood T cell repertoires in COVID-19. Turning to the study itself: From T cells, B-cell-depleted T cells, or PBMCs came the material, which was cDNA or gDNA.

The CDR3 consists of 16 residues. The J segment lost 8 bases and the V segment lost 3 bases, leaving 12 bases of the junction unmatched. Germline V CDR1 and CDR2: MNHEY, SVGEGT. In the authors' workflow: Amplified reference gene primers provided the basis for estimating nucleated cell counts. Clones were sequenced by immunoSEQ multiplex PCR, and TCRdb holds only the in-frame ones, with some missing. D and trimming come from the DNA, and the V and J calls and clone size come from that table. The table records about 140,000 clones, around 90% of them present only once. Sample: peripheral blood. The receptor's source is a woman between 55 and 75 years old with acute or convalescent COVID-19. The rearrangement links TRBV6-2 or TRBV6-3 to TRBJ1-5, with 8 bases identical to TRBD1. The CDR3 nucleotides are TGTGCCAGCAGTTATTCATCAGGGGGCAGCTCGGAGCCCCAGCATTTT. Protein product: CASSYSSGGSSEPQHF.